The subject of this entry is one TCR beta chain. These data originate in a study of beta chain features in type 1 diabetes. CDR1 and CDR2 from the germline V gene are MNHNS and SASEGT. J gave up 5 bases and V 6 bases, and 8 bases lay outside the gene matches. The CDR3 consists of 15 residues. Expressed TCRB transcripts were sequenced, since all the RNA that had been isolated was reverse transcribed. The repertoire was sequenced with immunoSEQ multiplex PCR; TCRdb's copy has only in-frame clones and lacks some. Of some 240,000 clones in the sample, about a tenth were seen once. What was sequenced was central memory CD4+ T cells from blood. The clonotype comes from a man aged 18 to 30 in good health. This chain connects TRBV6-1 to TRBJ2-1; 9 positions match TRBD1. In nucleotides, the CDR3 is TGTGCCAGCAGGGCCGACAGGGGGATAAACAATGAGCAGTTCTTC. Amino acid sequence: CASRADRGINNEQFF.